These 25 T cell receptor beta chains were sequenced from one sample in a study of CD4 and CD8 cells across lung adenocarcinoma regions. MiXCR, applied by TCRdb to the PCR reads, yields one record per CDR3 protein. The table lists about 25,000 distinct CDR3 sequences, around 50% of them singletons, with 45% to 60% in the top ten. The material sequenced was CD8+ T cells from the center of a lung tumor. The receptor source for this set is a male donor with lung adenocarcinoma. The CD4 and CD8 labels of this study may be unreliable.

As regards this clonotype: This could be a read error, since a much larger clone is one nucleotide away. The V call is TRBV7-2, the J call TRBJ2-3; the D gene is possibly TRBD2 (6 bases). The CDR3 has 15 residues. V was shortened by 6 bases and J by 5 bases, with 18 bases between the two germline ends. CDR1 and CDR2 from the germline V gene are SGHTA and FQGNSA. The DNA for the CDR3 is TGTGCCAGCAGGGCACGACTAGTGATGAGAGATACGCAGTATTTT. Translation gives CASRARLVMRDTQYF.

On this clonotype: At one of its ends the junction is not consistent with the germline gene, which may arise from a read error. The chain combines TRBV27 with TRBJ2-3; D might be TRBD2 (7 bases). CDR1 MNHEY and CDR2 SMNVEV come from the germline V gene (reference sequence). The CDR3 spans 17 residues. As DNA, the CDR3 is TGTGCCAGCAGTTTATTCGGGGGGCTGGGAGCCACAAACATGCAGTATTTC. This encodes CASSLFGGLGATNMQYF.

V and J are TRBV6-1 and TRBJ2-1, with 7 bases lining up with TRBD2. This CDR3 is 16 amino acids long. Per germline, CDR1 MNHNS and CDR2 SASEGT. The junction had 16 bases not matched to a gene; V was cut back by 2 bases and J by 12 bases. The chain's CDR3 is CASSETWTRRTDAQFF. CDR3 bases: TGTGCCAGCAGTGAAACGTGGACTAGGAGGACCGATGCGCAGTTCTTC.

This clonotype was recorded a few times. The chain combines TRBV14 with TRBJ1-4, with D uncertain. Trimming took 1 base from V and 5 from J, leaving 8 bases between them. The V gene's germline CDR1 is SGHDN and CDR2 FVKESK. The CDR3 totals 14 residues. This CDR3 is CASSQGFGNEKLFF. The CDR3 coding sequence is TGTGCCAGCAGCCAAGGGTTCGGGAATGAAAAACTGTTTTTT.

This clonotype was observed at least ten times. V gene TRBV6-5 combines with J gene TRBJ2-6, with unresolved D. Germline CDR1 and CDR2: MNHEY and SVGAGI. The CDR3 is made up of 16 amino acids. V gave up 4 bases and J gave up 2 bases, with 12 bases separating them. The CDR3 sequence: CASSSSDLPGANVLTF. CDR3 bases: TGTGCCAGCAGTTCCTCCGATCTTCCTGGGGCCAACGTCCTGACTTTC.

The V and J genes are TRBV6-1 and TRBJ2-3; maybe TRBD2 (5 bases). Trimming left V 0 bases short and J 1 base short, with 14 bases between. The CDR3 runs to 17 residues. Germline V lookup: CDR1 MNHNS, CDR2 SASEGT. The CDR3 protein is CASSEALVGLGTDTQYF. The CDR3 DNA is TGTGCCAGCAGTGAAGCATTGGTAGGACTCGGCACAGATACGCAGTATTTT.

The V gene is TRBV10-2, the J gene TRBJ2-3; D may be TRBD1 (5 bases). The V and J ends lost 6 bases and 9 bases respectively, with 19 bases between them. The length of the CDR3 is 14 residues. CDR1 WSHSY and CDR2 SAAADI come from the germline V gene. This chain's CDR3 is CASRGMGPKNTQYF. The DNA for the CDR3 is TGCGCCAGCAGGGGGATGGGGCCCAAAAACACGCAGTATTTT.

This clonotype has a handful of counts. The DNA of the CDR3 is TGCGCCAGCAGCCAAGAGGGGACAGGGATCTATGGCTACACCTTC. It specifies CASSQEGTGIYGYTF. The chain is built from TRBV4-1 and TRBJ1-2, with 9 bases lining up with TRBD1. The CDR3 loop spans 15 amino acids. The germline CDR1 and CDR2 sequences are MGHRA and YSYEKL. V lost 0 bases, J lost 4 bases, and 3 bases stayed unmatched.

The table lists this clonotype with many counts. The chain recombines TRBV25-1 with TRBJ2-3; D is unresolved. With 4 bases removed from V and 3 bases from J, the gap between germline ends came to 8 bases. The CDR3 consists of 13 residues. Germline lookup yields CDR1 MGHDK and CDR2 SYGVNS. CDR3 region: CASSGDGTDTQYF. DNA of the CDR3: TGTGCCAGCAGTGGAGATGGTACAGATACGCAGTATTTT.

Comments on this clonotype: One end of the junction varies from germline; a read error may be responsible. The chain uses TRBV12-3 or TRBV12-4 and TRBJ2-3; D call uncertain. This CDR3 has 13 residues. CDR3 loop: CASRLRTVNTQYF. CDR3 DNA: TGCGCCAGCAGGCTGAGAACAGTGAACACGCAGTATTTT.

This clonotype has at least ten counts. The chain combines TRBV11-3 with TRBJ2-1; the D is unclear. The DNA end is a closer match to TRBJ2-7, so the J assignment may be wrong. Germline CDR1 and CDR2: SGHNT and YENEEA. The CDR3 extends over 12 amino acids. For the CDR3, the DNA is TGTGCCAGCAGCTTTGGCCTAGACGAGCAGTACTTC. As protein: CASSFGLDEQYF.

This chain connects TRBV10-2 to TRBJ2-1; 11 bases line up with TRBD2. The better agreement between TRBJ2-7 and the DNA end casts doubt on the J call. This CDR3 is built from 15 residues. Germline V CDR1 and CDR2: WSHSY, SAAADI. The CDR3 loop is CASSDRLAGRNEQYF. For the CDR3, the DNA is TGCGCCAGCAGCGACCGACTAGCGGGGAGAAACGAGCAGTACTTC.

The gene calls are TRBV6-1 and TRBJ2-3; D possibly uses TRBD1 or TRBD2 (6 bases each). Per germline, CDR1 MNHNS and CDR2 SASEGT. The CDR3 is 16 amino acids. Trimming removed 6 bases from V and 5 bases from J, with 21 bases in between. Here the CDR3 DNA reads TGTGCCAGCAGGGGAGCCGGGGGCCGTGACGAAGATACGCAGTATTTT. Encoded protein: CASRGAGGRDEDTQYF.

There are many counts of this clonotype. The rearrangement uses TRBV12-3 or TRBV12-4 and TRBJ2-5; 7 bases map to TRBD1. Unmatched junction bases numbered 10, after V lost 7 bases and J lost 5 bases. This CDR3 comprises 14 residues. The CDR3 coding sequence is TGTGCCAGCACCAACAGGGGCGGCGGGGAGACCCAGTACTTC. Encoded protein: CASTNRGGGETQYF.

There are many counts of this clonotype. Given a much more abundant clone one base away, this may be a read error. The chain couples TRBV6-1 to TRBJ1-6, with 9 bases fitting TRBD1. The V gene's germline CDR1 is MNHNS and CDR2 SASEGT. The CDR3 is 15 amino acids. CDR3 protein: CASTLRDREYSPPHF. For the CDR3, the DNA is TGTGCCAGCACTCTCCGGGACAGGGAGTATTCACCCCCCCACTTT.

The chain recombines TRBV6-1 with TRBJ2-3; D may be TRBD2 (7 bases). Looked up from germline, CDR1 is MNHNS and CDR2 is SASEGT. Trimming left V 6 bases short and J 2 bases short, with 18 bases between. CDR3 length equals 16 residues. This chain's CDR3 is CASRERGGGDTDTQYF. CDR3 sequence (DNA): TGTGCCAGCAGGGAAAGGGGGGGCGGAGACACAGATACGCAGTATTTT.

As for this clonotype: A junction end diverges from the germline sequence, so it may reflect a read error. This chain uses TRBV6-1 with TRBJ2-1; either TRBD1 or TRBD2 may fit D (5 bases each). The CDR3 sequence is 15 residues long. CDR1 is MNHNS, CDR2 SASEGT, per germline. CDR3 sequence reads: CASSPGAVTTNAQFF. In DNA form, the CDR3 reads TGTGCCAGCTCCCCCGGGGCTGTGACCACAAATGCGCAGTTCTTT.

This clonotype is labeled as medium-sized. V is TRBV27 and J is TRBJ2-5; 7 bases are shared with TRBD2. Unmatched junction bases numbered 4, after V lost 1 base and J lost 2 bases. The germline gives CDR1 MNHEY, CDR2 SMNVEV (reference sequence). The CDR3 has 15 amino acids. Here the CDR3 DNA reads TGTGCCAGCAGTTTATTGATGGGGGGGCAAGAGACCCAGTACTTC. Translation: CASSLLMGGQETQYF.

The chain recombines TRBV6-1 with TRBJ2-3; 8 bases line up with TRBD1. The J call is in doubt because the DNA end fits TRBJ2-7 better. The germline CDR1 and CDR2 sequences are MNHNS and SASEGT. The CDR3 has 14 residues. In DNA, the CDR3 is TGTGCCAGCAGGACCGGGACAGGCGAAAATATGCAGTACTTC. It codes for CASRTGTGENMQYF.

This chain connects TRBV6-1 to TRBJ2-1; D remains ambiguous. Trimming cost V 6 bases and J 12 bases, with 27 bases left between them. This CDR3 is 16 amino acids long. Germline V gene data show CDR1 as MNHNS and CDR2 as SASEGT. As DNA, the CDR3 is TGTGCCAGCAGGGGCCTCCCGGCAGTGGTGGCAGATACGCAGTTCTTC. Translation: CASRGLPAVVADTQFF.

Ten or more counts support this clonotype. The chain has TRBV11-3 and TRBJ2-2; 7 bases line up with TRBD2. Germline trimming cut 1 base from V and 6 bases from J; bases unmatched to any gene: 2. This CDR3 is built from 14 residues. CDR1 is SGHNT and CDR2 is YENEEA in the germline V gene. The CDR3 loop reads CASSLVRGAGELFF. Written as DNA, the CDR3 is TGTGCCAGCAGCTTAGTCCGGGGGGCCGGGGAGCTGTTTTTT.

Concerning this clonotype: Its ends do not fully match the called genes, so a read error is possible. The chain uses TRBV10-1 and TRBJ2-4; D gene unclear. The CDR3 is 14 residues long. Per the germline V gene, CDR1 is WNHNN and CDR2 is SYGVQD (reference sequence). In DNA, the CDR3 is TGCGCCAGCAGTGAACACCGAGCCGAAAAGATTCAGTACTTC. It codes for CASSEHRAEKIQYF.

CDR3 amino acids: CAIKGQGQGGDTQYF. The CDR3 region has the DNA TGTGCCATCAAGGGGCAGGGACAGGGTGGAGATACGCAGTATTTT. The V gene is TRBV10-3, the J gene TRBJ2-3; TRBD1 agrees at 9 bases. CDR1 and CDR2 (germline): ENHRY, SYGVKD. The CDR3 length is 15 residues. With V trimmed by 7 bases and J by 5 bases, 10 bases remained unmatched.

This clonotype showed up just a few times. The rearrangement links TRBV6-5 to TRBJ2-1; D uncertain. The CDR3 spans 11 residues. Trimming removed 2 bases at V and 10 bases at J, with 6 bases between. Germline CDR1 reads MNHEY; CDR2 reads SVGAGI. The CDR3 protein is CASSYRYEQFF. DNA of the CDR3: TGTGCCAGCAGTTACAGATACGAGCAGTTCTTC.

This chain joins TRBV6-1 and TRBJ2-3; 9 bases agree with TRBD2. Germline V gene sequence: CDR1 MNHNS, CDR2 SASEGT. The length of the CDR3 is 16 residues. With V trimmed by 7 bases and J by 4 bases, 12 bases remained unmatched. The CDR3 spells CASKGGGEASPDTQYF. DNA for the CDR3: TGTGCCAGCAAGGGCGGGGGGGAGGCTAGCCCAGATACGCAGTATTTT.